Here is one T cell receptor beta chain with its context. Per the original data handling: Amplification of reference gene primers was used by the study to estimate nucleated cell counts. Only in-frame clones appear in the TCRdb table, and some are missing; sequencing was by immunoSEQ multiplex PCR. The V and J calls and the clone size are those of that table, but D and trimming were determined from the DNA. Among about 180,000 clones listed, roughly 87% were seen once. This sample stems from a study of blood T cell repertoires in COVID-19. Turning to the study itself: COVID-19 samples collected from the United States, Italy and Spain covered acute and convalescent phases. Sources were T cells, B-cell-depleted T cells, or PBMCs; the material itself was cDNA or gDNA.

Seattle enrolled patients during active infection and tracked them longitudinally. Unmatched junction bases numbered 6, after V lost 3 bases and J lost 0 bases. The germline CDR1 and CDR2 sequences are SEHNR and FQNEAQ (reference sequence). The CDR3 runs 16 residues. This chain joins TRBV7-9 and TRBJ2-3, with TRBD2 matching 7 bases. This clonotype was sampled from a woman in her sixties or seventies with COVID-19, enrolled during active disease. Sequencing was carried out using peripheral blood. The CDR3 sequence: CASSFRTSASTDTQYF. For the CDR3, the DNA is TGTGCCAGCAGCTTCCGTACTAGCGCCAGCACAGATACGCAGTATTTT.